The clone carrying this TCR beta chain was seen a handful of times. The antigen remains undetermined. This entry comes from a study of shared clonotypes between healthy human individuals. Looking at the study overall: There were three CD4 naive, three CD4 memory, two CD8 naive and one CD8 memory plates per donor. Whole-study results and caveats: Against clonotypes common to all four donors, non-shared ones had lower generation probabilities. The sharing of about 5% of naive CD4 clonotypes was seen across a handful of donors.

Sequencing was performed with immunoSEQ multiplex PCR; in TCRdb, only in-frame clones are kept and a portion is missing. The table records about 680,000 clones, around four fifths of them present only once. CDR3 length: 13 amino acids. Germline assignment: CDR1 SEHNR and CDR2 FQNEAQ (reference sequence). Trimming pared 5 bases from V and 12 bases from J, leaving 19 bases between. V gene TRBV7-9 combines with J gene TRBJ2-5, with a tentative D call TRBD2 (6 bases). Sequenced sample: memory CD4+ T cells sorted from blood. Described subset: CD45RA-negative fraction. The TCR sequence derives from a woman aged 25 to 39 in good health. For the CDR3, the DNA is TGTGCCAGCAGCCCACCGACTAGTTCGATAGAGTACTTC. Its translation is CASSPPTSSIEYF.